Shown below are 28 T cell receptor beta chains from a single sample sequenced in a study of vaccination effects on CD4 cells after COVID-19. Antigens for these TCRs are unknown. Viral peptide pools were used in the ViraFEST assay to expand antigen-specific CD4+ T cells, and sequencing came afterward. After roughly ten days in culture, the CD4+ T cells were isolated. Each participant was administered two doses of either the BNT162b2 or the mRNA-1273 vaccine. Assay used: immunoSEQ multiplex PCR; TCRdb lists only in-frame clones, some missing. Among roughly 63,000 clones listed, 75% to 85% were seen once. The sample consisted of CD4+ T cells from PBMCs cultured with HCoV-OC43 spike peptides, taken after COVID-19 vaccination. Subset: HCoV-OC43 spike overlapping peptide pool stimulation. The origin of the receptors is a human donor who received a COVID-19 vaccine.

This sequence joins TRBV6-5 and TRBJ1-6, with 7 nucleotides matching TRBD1. The CDR3 covers 15 residues. Germline loops: CDR1 MNHEY, CDR2 SVGAGI. V lost 2 bases, J lost 8 bases, and 6 bases stayed unmatched. CDR3 coding DNA: TGTGCCAGCAGTTACCAGGGGGGCCTGGATTCACCCCTCCACTTT. It specifies CASSYQGGLDSPLHF.

The genes are TRBV7-3 and TRBJ2-3, with D maybe TRBD1 (6 bases). This CDR3 region has 14 residues. Germline V lookup: CDR1 SGHTA, CDR2 FQGTGA. The V end lost 3 bases, the J end lost 2 bases, and 9 bases lay between the germline ends. In DNA, the CDR3 is TGTGCCAGCAGCTTGCGACAGGCCACAGATACGCAGTATTTT. Amino acids: CASSLRQATDTQYF. Full variable domain (remainder filled in from reference TRBV7-3 and TRBJ2-3): GAGVSQTPSNKVTEKGKYVELRCDPISGHTALYWYRQSLGQGPEFLIYFQGTGAADDSGLPNDRFFAVRPEGSVSTLKIQRTERGDSAVYLCASSLRQATDTQYFGPGTRLTVL.

The genes are TRBV7-3 and TRBJ2-6, with no clear D. CDR1 is SGHTA, CDR2 FQGTGA, per germline. The CDR3 runs to 17 residues. V was shortened by 0 bases and J by 0 bases, with 9 bases between the two germline ends. CDR3 nucleotide sequence: TGTGCCAGCAGCTTAACAGGCACAAACTCTGGGGCCAACGTCCTGACTTTC. Its translation is CASSLTGTNSGANVLTF.

The chain combines TRBV7-8 with TRBJ1-5, with D unclear. V was clipped by 1 base and J by 0 bases, with 13 bases between them. This CDR3 contains 17 residues. In germline, CDR1 is SGHVS, CDR2 FQNEAQ. For the CDR3, the DNA is TGTGCCAGCAGCTTAGGTGAACGCCCTGATAGCAATCAGCCCCAGCATTTT. This encodes CASSLGERPDSNQPQHF.

The CDR3 DNA is TGCGCCAGCAGCCAAGTTCGCTTGGAGACCCAGTACTTC. This gives the protein CASSQVRLETQYF. The chain uses TRBV4-1 and TRBJ2-5; no clear D gene. Germline V lookup: CDR1 MGHRA, CDR2 YSYEKL. Between the trimmed V and J ends, which lost 1 base and 5 bases, there was a span of 8 bases. The CDR3 extends over 13 amino acids.

The chain combines TRBV28 with TRBJ2-7; maybe TRBD1 (7 bases). The V end was cut by 5 bases, the J end by 4 bases, with 24 bases between. This CDR3 comprises 17 residues. From germline, CDR1 is MDHEN and CDR2 SYDVKM. CDR3 sequence (DNA): TGTGCCAGCAGTGCCAACCGACAGGGAGGCTTTACATACGAGCAGTACGTC. This encodes CASSANRQGGFTYEQYV.

The table lists this clone with a few counts. The CDR3 DNA sequence: TGCGCCAGCAGCTTGGGAGGGAGCTCCTACAATGAGCAGTTCTTC. Translated: CASSLGGSSYNEQFF. This chain uses TRBV5-1 with TRBJ2-1; possible D gene TRBD2, 5 bases. The CDR3 runs 15 residues. Germline CDR1 and CDR2: SGHRS and YFSETQ. V dropped 0 bases and J dropped 0 bases, with 7 bases sitting between them.

V gene TRBV24-1 combines with J gene TRBJ1-1; D gene uncertain. CDR1 is KGHDR, CDR2 SFDVKD, per germline. V was cut by 4 bases and J by 1 base, with 12 bases left in between. The CDR3 runs 15 residues. This CDR3 reads CATSDHPSRNTEAFF. CDR3 DNA: TGTGCCACCAGTGACCATCCGAGTAGGAACACTGAAGCTTTCTTT.

The chain carries TRBV30 and TRBJ1-1, with D tentatively TRBD1 (5 bases). From germline, CDR1 is GTSNPN and CDR2 SVGIG (reference sequence). Trimming took off 4 bases at V and 0 bases at J, with 9 bases between the two ends. The CDR3 runs 13 residues. This CDR3 is CAWKGPLNTEAFF. CDR3 DNA sequence: TGTGCCTGGAAGGGACCCTTGAACACTGAAGCTTTCTTT.

This clone showed up just once. The chain recombines TRBV12-5 with TRBJ2-2; no reliable D call. Trimming took off 0 bases at V and 2 bases at J, with 4 bases between the two ends. Per germline, CDR1 LGHNT and CDR2 FRNRAP. The length of the CDR3 is 14 residues. CDR3 sequence: CASGLVRNTGELFF. The CDR3 DNA sequence: TGTGCTAGTGGTTTGGTACGAAACACCGGGGAGCTGTTTTTT.

The chain recombines TRBV11-3 with TRBJ2-2; 7 bases fit TRBD1. The germline V gene has CDR1 SGHNT and CDR2 YENEEA. Trimming at V came to 5 bases and at J to 1 base, leaving 4 bases not matched to a gene. This CDR3 spans 15 amino acids. The CDR3 DNA reads as TGTGCCAGCAGCCCCGGGACAGTGAACACCGGGGAGCTGTTTTTT. Protein: CASSPGTVNTGELFF.

The genes are TRBV2 and TRBJ2-3, with D perhaps TRBD2 (5 bases). The CDR3 totals 13 residues. Germline values: CDR1 SNHLY, CDR2 FYNNEI. Trimming cost V 8 bases and J 2 bases, with 11 bases left between them. DNA of the CDR3: TGTGCCAGCGGACGGGGAGACACAGATACGCAGTATTTT. Encoded protein: CASGRGDTDTQYF. Full variable domain (missing parts from reference TRBV2 and TRBJ2-3): EPEVTQTPSHQVTQMGQEVILRCVPISNHLYFYWYRQILGQKVEFLVSFYNNEISEKSEIFDDQFSVERPDGSNFTLKIRSTKLEDSAMYFCASGRGDTDTQYFGPGTRLTVL.

The rearrangement uses TRBV6-1 and TRBJ2-7; 8 bases line up with TRBD1. CDR3 size: 13 residues. CDR1 and CDR2 from the germline V gene are MNHNS and SASEGT. Unmatched junction bases numbered 5, after V lost 0 bases and J lost 10 bases. The CDR3 here is CASSEAYRGSQYV. The CDR3 nucleotides are TGTGCCAGCAGTGAAGCTTACAGGGGGAGTCAGTACGTC.

This chain links TRBV19 with TRBJ2-3, with 9 bases aligning to TRBD1. Germline lookup yields CDR1 LNHDA and CDR2 SQIVND (reference sequence). The ends lost 5 bases at V and 5 bases at J; junction bases unmatched: 11. The CDR3 has 16 amino acids. CDR3 protein: CASSPTTGGDGDTQYF. CDR3 nucleotides: TGTGCCAGTAGTCCCACGACAGGGGGAGATGGAGATACGCAGTATTTT.

The J gene is TRBJ1-4, the V gene TRBV5-1; D is unclear. The length of the CDR3 is 14 residues. CDR1 SGHRS and CDR2 YFSETQ come from the germline V gene. With 4 bases removed from V and 4 bases from J, the gap between germline ends came to 11 bases. CDR3 region: CASSQEPNNEKLFF. The CDR3 nucleotides are TGCGCCAGCAGCCAGGAACCAAATAATGAAAAACTGTTTTTT.

V usage is TRBV6-5 and J usage is TRBJ2-1; either TRBD1 or TRBD2 may supply D (6 bases each). Germline V lookup: CDR1 MNHEY, CDR2 SVGAGI. Deletions cut 4 bases from V and 4 bases from J, with 11 bases between. The CDR3 is 14 residues long. The CDR3 sequence: CASSFRGGYNEQFF. The CDR3 DNA sequence: TGTGCCAGCAGTTTCAGGGGAGGATACAATGAGCAGTTCTTC.

V gene TRBV6-5 combines with J gene TRBJ2-3, with 7 bases lining up with TRBD1. The trim removed 5 bases at V and 1 base at J, leaving 3 bases unmatched. Germline values: CDR1 MNHEY, CDR2 SVGAGI. There are 14 residues in the CDR3. CDR3 coding DNA: TGTGCCAGCAGTAACAGGGGCGGCACAGATACGCAGTATTTT. Amino acid sequence: CASSNRGGTDTQYF.

The CDR3 nucleotides are TGTGCCAGCTCACCAAAACCGCAGGGATCTGGAAACACCATATATTTT. Translated, it gives CASSPKPQGSGNTIYF. The chain uses TRBV18 and TRBJ1-3; D perhaps matches TRBD1 (5 bases). Germline-derived CDR1 and CDR2 are KGHSH and LQKENI. The ends were cut back, 2 bases at V and 1 base at J, with 12 bases in the middle. The CDR3 covers 16 residues.

This chain joins TRBV7-2 and TRBJ2-3, with D unresolved. The CDR3 totals 14 residues. Germline values: CDR1 SGHTA, CDR2 FQGNSA. V was clipped by 1 base and J by 7 bases, with 12 bases between them. CDR3 in amino acids: CASSLGGGSHTQYF. Here the CDR3 DNA reads TGTGCCAGCAGCTTAGGGGGTGGGTCACATACGCAGTATTTT.

The V and J genes are TRBV27 and TRBJ1-1; 9 nucleotides agree with TRBD1. Unmatched junction bases numbered 12, after V lost 6 bases and J lost 10 bases. CDR1 MNHEY and CDR2 SMNVEV come from the germline V gene (reference sequence). The CDR3 length is 14 residues. In nucleotides, the CDR3 is TGTGCCAGCAGCAACAGGGGGCAACGATTTGGAGCTTTCTTT. Protein: CASSNRGQRFGAFF.

This rearrangement joins TRBV6-2 or TRBV6-3 to TRBJ1-1, with 7 positions matching TRBD1. Germline CDR1 is MNHEY and CDR2 is SVGEGT. The CDR3 runs 15 residues. The J segment lost 5 bases and the V segment lost 0 bases, leaving 6 bases of the junction unmatched. In DNA, the CDR3 is TGTGCCAGCAGTTACTCACAGGGGTATAGGACTGAAGCTTTCTTT. Protein: CASSYSQGYRTEAFF.

The genes are TRBV5-4 and TRBJ2-1; D is unresolved. CDR1 is SGHNT and CDR2 is YYREEE in the germline V gene (reference sequence). The length of the CDR3 is 15 residues. The V gene lost 1 base and the J gene lost 7 bases, with 15 bases spanning the gap. In nucleotides, the CDR3 is TGTGCCAGCAGCTTGTCCCCACAGACGTCGAATGAGCAGTTCTTC. Its protein product is CASSLSPQTSNEQFF.

Details on this clone: Other nucleotide sequences in the sample specify the same CDR3. This chain connects TRBV5-1 to TRBJ1-2, with 8 bases lining up with TRBD1. Trimming took 0 bases from V and 2 from J; bases not matched to a gene: 3. Germline V gene sequence: CDR1 SGHRS, CDR2 YFSETQ. The CDR3 has 15 residues. The CDR3 bases are TGCGCCAGCAGCTTGGCAGGGGGCCTCAACTATGGCTACACCTTC. Amino acid sequence: CASSLAGGLNYGYTF.

The chain combines TRBV6-5 with TRBJ2-5, with D maybe TRBD2 (8 bases). Trimming cost V 6 bases and J 5 bases, with 19 bases left between them. The length of the CDR3 is 15 residues. In germline, CDR1 is MNHEY, CDR2 SVGAGI. The CDR3 loop is CASSRAGGRGETQYF. The CDR3 nucleotides are TGTGCCAGCAGCCGTGCGGGGGGCAGGGGGGAGACCCAGTACTTC.

This rearrangement joins TRBV2 to TRBJ2-2; D call uncertain. V was pared by 2 bases and J by 3 bases, with 10 bases between. CDR1 and CDR2 (germline): SNHLY, FYNNEI. The CDR3 extends over 15 amino acids. This CDR3 is CASSETQVDTGELFF. CDR3 bases: TGTGCCAGCAGTGAAACGCAGGTCGACACCGGGGAGCTGTTTTTT.

The chain couples TRBV19 to TRBJ1-6; maybe TRBD1 (5 bases). The V gene's germline CDR1 is LNHDA and CDR2 SQIVND (reference sequence). The V end was cut by 1 base, the J end by 3 bases, with 7 bases between. This CDR3 region has 15 residues. The CDR3 protein is CASSIVDSYNSPLHF. The CDR3 DNA is TGTGCCAGTAGTATAGTCGACAGCTATAATTCACCCCTCCACTTT.

This clone was picked up a small number of times. The chain has TRBV28 and TRBJ1-2; D is undetermined. The CDR3 is 15 amino acids. V was shortened by 7 bases and J by 6 bases, with 21 bases between the two germline ends. Germline loops: CDR1 MDHEN, CDR2 SYDVKM. CDR3 sequence reads: CASTPSGRERNGYTF. As DNA, the CDR3 is TGTGCCAGCACCCCCTCGGGGAGGGAACGCAATGGCTACACCTTC.

This sequence joins TRBV2 and TRBJ2-7, with 7 nucleotides matching TRBD2. The V gene's germline CDR1 is SNHLY and CDR2 FYNNEI. This CDR3 contains 15 residues. J gave up 0 bases and V 9 bases, and 11 bases lay outside the gene matches. This CDR3 reads CASHVGRGSSYEQYV. CDR3 coding DNA: TGTGCCAGTCACGTGGGGCGGGGGTCCTCCTACGAGCAGTACGTC.